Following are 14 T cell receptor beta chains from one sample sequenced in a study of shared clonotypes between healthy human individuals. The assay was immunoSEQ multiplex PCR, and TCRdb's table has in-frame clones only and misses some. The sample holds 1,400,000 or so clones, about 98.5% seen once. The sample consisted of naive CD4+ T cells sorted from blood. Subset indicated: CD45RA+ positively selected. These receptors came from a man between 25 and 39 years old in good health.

In nucleotides, the CDR3 is TGTGCCAGCAGCTTAGGCCCTGCCGGCCCTGGGTTCTTC. Its translation is CASSLGPAGPGFF. This chain joins TRBV7-2 and TRBJ2-1; D gene ambiguous. This CDR3 contains 13 residues. Germline V gene sequence: CDR1 SGHTA, CDR2 FQGNSA. V was clipped by 1 base and J by 15 bases, with 16 bases between them.

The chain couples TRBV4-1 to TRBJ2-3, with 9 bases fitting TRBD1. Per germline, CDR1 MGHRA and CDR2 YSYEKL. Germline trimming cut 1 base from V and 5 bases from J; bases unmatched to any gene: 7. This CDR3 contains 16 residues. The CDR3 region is CASSQAGTGTGDTQYF. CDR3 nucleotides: TGCGCCAGCAGCCAAGCCGGGACAGGGACGGGAGATACGCAGTATTTT.

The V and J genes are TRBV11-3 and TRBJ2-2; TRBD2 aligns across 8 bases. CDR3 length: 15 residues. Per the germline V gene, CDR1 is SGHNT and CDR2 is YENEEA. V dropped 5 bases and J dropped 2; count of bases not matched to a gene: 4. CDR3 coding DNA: TGTGCCAGCAGCCATAGCGGGACTAACACCGGGGAGCTGTTTTTT. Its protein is CASSHSGTNTGELFF.

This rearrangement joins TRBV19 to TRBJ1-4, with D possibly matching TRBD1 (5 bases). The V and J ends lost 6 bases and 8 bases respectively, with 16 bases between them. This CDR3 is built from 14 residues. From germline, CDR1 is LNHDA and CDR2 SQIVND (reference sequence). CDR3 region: CASRTGTDREKLFF. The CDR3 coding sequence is TGTGCCAGTAGAACCGGGACCGATCGCGAAAAACTGTTTTTT.

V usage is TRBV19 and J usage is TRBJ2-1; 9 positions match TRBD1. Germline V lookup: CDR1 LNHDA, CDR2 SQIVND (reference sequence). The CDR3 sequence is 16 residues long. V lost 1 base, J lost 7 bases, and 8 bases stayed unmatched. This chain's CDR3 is CASSIVGGQGANEQFF. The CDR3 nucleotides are TGTGCCAGTAGTATAGTAGGGGGACAGGGAGCAAATGAGCAGTTCTTC.

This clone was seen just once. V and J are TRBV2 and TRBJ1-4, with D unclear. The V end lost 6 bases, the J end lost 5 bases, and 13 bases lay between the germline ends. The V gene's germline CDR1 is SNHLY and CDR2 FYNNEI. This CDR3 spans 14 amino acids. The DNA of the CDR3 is TGTGCCAGCAGGTTTCCGGGTCTGAATGAAAAACTGTTTTTT. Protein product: CASRFPGLNEKLFF.

In DNA, the CDR3 is TGTGCCAGCAGCCAAGCTAAGAACAGGGGGCGGCGCACAGATACGCAGTATTTT. Translation gives CASSQAKNRGRRTDTQYF. This chain uses TRBV14 with TRBJ2-3, with 9 positions matching TRBD1. Looked up from germline, CDR1 is SGHDN and CDR2 is FVKESK. This CDR3 contains 18 residues. V shed 1 base and J 1 base; nucleotides not matched to a gene: 9.

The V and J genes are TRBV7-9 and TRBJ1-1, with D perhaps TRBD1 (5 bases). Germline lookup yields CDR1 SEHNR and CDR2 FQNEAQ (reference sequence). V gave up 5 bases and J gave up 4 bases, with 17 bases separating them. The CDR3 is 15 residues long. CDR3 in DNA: TGTGCCAGCAGCGCGACCGGGACCGCAGCCACTGAAGCTTTCTTT. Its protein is CASSATGTAATEAFF.

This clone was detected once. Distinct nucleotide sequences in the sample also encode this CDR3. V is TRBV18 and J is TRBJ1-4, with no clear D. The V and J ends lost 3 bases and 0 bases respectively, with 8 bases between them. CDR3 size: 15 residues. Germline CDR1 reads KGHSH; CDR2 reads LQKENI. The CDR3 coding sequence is TGTGCCAGCTCACCTACGGCTGCAACTAATGAAAAACTGTTTTTT. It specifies CASSPTAATNEKLFF.

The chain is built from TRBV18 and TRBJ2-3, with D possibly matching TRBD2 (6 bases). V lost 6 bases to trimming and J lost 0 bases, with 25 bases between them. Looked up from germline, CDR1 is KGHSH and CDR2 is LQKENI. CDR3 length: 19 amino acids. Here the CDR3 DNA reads TGTGCCAGCTCTGCGATCCCTCTAGCGCCGATCACTAGCACAGATACGCAGTATTTT. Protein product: CASSAIPLAPITSTDTQYF.

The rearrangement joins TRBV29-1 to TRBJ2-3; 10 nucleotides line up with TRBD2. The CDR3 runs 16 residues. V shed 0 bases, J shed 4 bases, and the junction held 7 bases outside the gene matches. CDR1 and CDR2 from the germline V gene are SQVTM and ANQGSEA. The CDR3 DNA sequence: TGCAGCGTTGAAGATCTGAGCGGGAGGGCCGCAGATACGCAGTATTTT. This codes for CSVEDLSGRAADTQYF.

Here the CDR3 reads CAWSTHSPSGYTF. CDR3 nucleotides: TGTGCCTGGAGTACTCACAGCCCTAGCGGCTACACCTTC. This chain links TRBV30 with TRBJ1-2, with D unclear. V gave up 2 bases and J gave up 8 bases, with 15 bases separating them. The V gene's germline CDR1 is GTSNPN and CDR2 SVGIG (reference sequence). This CDR3 comprises 13 residues.

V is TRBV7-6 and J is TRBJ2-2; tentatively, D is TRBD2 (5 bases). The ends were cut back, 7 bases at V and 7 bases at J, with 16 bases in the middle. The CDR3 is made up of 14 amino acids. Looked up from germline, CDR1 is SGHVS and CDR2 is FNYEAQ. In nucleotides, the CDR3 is TGTGCCAGCACTCGCGGGTCCTTCGACGGGGAGCTGTTTTTT. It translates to CASTRGSFDGELFF.

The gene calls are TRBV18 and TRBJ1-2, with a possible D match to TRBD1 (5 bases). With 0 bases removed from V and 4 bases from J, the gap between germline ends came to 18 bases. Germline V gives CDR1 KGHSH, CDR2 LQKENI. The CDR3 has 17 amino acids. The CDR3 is CASSPPESGTDIYGYTF. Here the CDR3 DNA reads TGTGCCAGCTCACCACCGGAATCCGGGACGGATATCTATGGCTACACCTTC.